Here is one T cell receptor (beta chain) with its context. Its antigen remains unidentified. This record belongs to a study of stem cell transplantation in POMP-related autoinflammatory disease. Study context: The study hypothesized thymoproteasome defects skew the TRB repertoire via impaired CD8+ selection. Pre-transplant patients had naive-skewed CD4+ T cells and few CD8+ T cells.

Produced via immunoSEQ multiplex PCR; TCRdb's table is partial and in-frame only. The data contain 7,000 to 9,000 clones, about nine tenths of them singletons. Germline V CDR1 and CDR2: MNHEY, SVGAGI. The CDR3 is made up of 15 amino acids. Trimming took 4 bases from V and 2 from J; bases not matched to a gene: 5. The study's findings and limits: Unique TRB V-J gene pairings were limited in number in patients with PRAID. A trend toward lower repertoire diversity and greater clonality appeared in every analyzed T-cell subset of PRAID patients.

PRAID combined immunodeficiency and autoinflammation. Here the sequenced sample was CD8+ T cells from PBMCs, taken before stem cell transplantation. The chain links TRBV6-5 to TRBJ2-7; 10 nucleotides match TRBD1. The source of this sequence is a human donor with POMP-related autoinflammation and immune dysregulation (PRAID). CDR3 DNA sequence: TGTGCCAGCAGTTGGGGACAGGGGATAACCTACGAGCAGTACTTC. Protein: CASSWGQGITYEQYF.